These 31 T cell receptor beta chains originate from one sample sequenced in a study of blood T cell repertoires in COVID-19. The method was immunoSEQ multiplex PCR; TCRdb's version includes in-frame clones alone and lacks a portion of them. The sample shows under 60,000 clones, over 80% of them seen only once. The sample was peripheral blood. The receptors shown here come from a man in his 70s with acute or convalescent COVID-19.

The rearrangement joins TRBV7-6 to TRBJ2-1; TRBD2 matches 11 bases. The trim removed 5 bases at V and 2 bases at J, leaving 2 bases unmatched. CDR1 is SGHVS, CDR2 FNYEAQ, per germline. The CDR3 covers 15 residues. The CDR3 DNA reads as TGTGCCAGCAGCCCGACTAGCGGGACCTACAATGAGCAGTTCTTC. This sequence encodes CASSPTSGTYNEQFF.

This clone was seen just once. V is TRBV9 and J is TRBJ1-2; no firm D call. The CDR3 has 15 residues. Between the trimmed V and J ends, which lost 0 bases and 4 bases, there was a span of 13 bases. The germline gives CDR1 SGDLS, CDR2 YYNGEE. The CDR3 region is CASSVGSLRGYGYTF. For the CDR3, the DNA is TGTGCCAGCAGCGTAGGAAGCCTCCGGGGCTATGGCTACACCTTC.

This chain links TRBV6-2 or TRBV6-3 with TRBJ2-1; D may be TRBD1 (6 bases). CDR3 length: 14 amino acids. V lost 5 bases to trimming and J lost 8 bases, with 16 bases between them. Per the germline V gene, CDR1 is MNHEY and CDR2 is SVGEGT. The CDR3 nucleotides are TGTGCCAGCAGTCACAGGGTCGCGGTCTATGAGCAGTTCTTC. Translated, it gives CASSHRVAVYEQFF.

The chain recombines TRBV29-1 with TRBJ2-7; 8 bases are a match to TRBD1. The junction had 7 bases not matched to a gene; V was cut back by 3 bases and J by 3 bases. The CDR3 is 14 amino acids. CDR1 is SQVTM and CDR2 is ANQGSEA in the germline V gene. The CDR3 is CSVERQGAIYEQYF. Written as DNA, the CDR3 is TGCAGCGTTGAGCGGCAGGGGGCCATCTACGAGCAGTACTTC.

V and J are TRBV24-1 and TRBJ1-1; maybe TRBD1 (5 bases). The germline gives CDR1 KGHDR, CDR2 SFDVKD. The CDR3 runs 20 residues. The V gene lost 4 bases and the J gene lost 1 base, with 27 bases spanning the gap. As DNA, the CDR3 is TGTGCCACCAGTGACCTTTCTACTCCCGCGCCGTTTACAGGGAACACTGAAGCTTTCTTT. Its translation is CATSDLSTPAPFTGNTEAFF.

The V gene is TRBV28, the J gene TRBJ1-1; TRBD1 matches 8 bases. The V segment lost 6 bases and the J segment 0 bases; nucleotides outside the gene matches: 6. CDR1 MDHEN and CDR2 SYDVKM come from the germline V gene. The CDR3 contains 15 residues. Written as DNA, the CDR3 is TGTGCCAGCAGGCTATCAGGGGGCTTGAACACTGAAGCTTTCTTT. This encodes CASRLSGGLNTEAFF.

The chain links TRBV6-6 to TRBJ2-7; tentatively, D is TRBD1 (5 bases). V dropped 6 bases and J dropped 1 base, with 13 bases sitting between them. CDR1 and CDR2 from the germline V gene are MNHNY and SVGAGI (reference sequence). This CDR3 spans 14 amino acids. CDR3 sequence: CASSQGSPSYEQYF. The CDR3 DNA is TGTGCCAGCAGCCAGGGTAGCCCTTCCTACGAGCAGTACTTC.

The chain links TRBV7-2 to TRBJ1-5, with D possibly TRBD1 on 5 matching bases. V was cut by 6 bases and J by 5 bases, with 11 bases left in between. The CDR3 loop spans 13 amino acids. The V gene's germline CDR1 is SGHTA and CDR2 FQGNSA. CDR3 coding DNA: TGTGCCAGCAGGGGGCTTCGCGATCAGCCCCAGCATTTT. It codes for CASRGLRDQPQHF.

The chain links TRBV6-7 to TRBJ1-2; D not resolved. TRBV6-7 is flagged as an ORF with uncertain function. This CDR3 region has 12 residues. V was pared by 6 bases and J by 2 bases, with 7 bases between. The CDR3 DNA reads as TGTGCCAGCAGGGGAGGGAACTATGGCTACACCTTC. Translation: CASRGGNYGYTF.

The chain has TRBV10-3 and TRBJ2-2; 7 bases match TRBD1. V dropped 3 bases and J dropped 5; count of bases not matched to a gene: 9. CDR1 and CDR2 (germline): ENHRY, SYGVKD. This CDR3 spans 16 amino acids. The CDR3 loop reads CAISESRQGQTGELFF. CDR3 bases: TGTGCCATCAGTGAATCCCGACAGGGCCAGACCGGGGAGCTGTTTTTT.

Points on this clone: This CDR3 is also generated by other DNA sequences in the sample. The chain couples TRBV6-5 to TRBJ1-1; D possibly corresponds to TRBD1 (5 bases). Germline CDR1 MNHEY, CDR2 SVGAGI. CDR3 size: 14 residues. Between the trimmed V and J ends, which lost 2 bases and 4 bases, there was a span of 11 bases. This chain's CDR3 is CASSYRQGSTEAFF. CDR3 DNA sequence: TGTGCCAGCAGTTACCGGCAGGGAAGCACTGAAGCTTTCTTT.

V gene TRBV5-6 combines with J gene TRBJ1-4, with 7 bases matching TRBD1. Germline V CDR1 and CDR2: SGHDT, YYEEEE. J gave up 5 bases and V 4 bases, and 8 bases lay outside the gene matches. The CDR3 extends over 15 amino acids. CDR3 protein: CASSQRQGGNEKLFF. The CDR3 region has the DNA TGTGCCAGCAGCCAAAGACAGGGAGGAAATGAAAAACTGTTTTTT.

The genes are TRBV5-4 and TRBJ1-5; the match to TRBD1 covers 8 bases. CDR1 SGHNT and CDR2 YYREEE come from the germline V gene (reference sequence). The CDR3 is made up of 15 amino acids. V was clipped by 4 bases and J by 3 bases; unmatched bases: 6. The CDR3 protein is CASSQGQGLNQPQHF. The CDR3, as DNA: TGTGCCAGCAGCCAAGGACAGGGACTCAATCAGCCCCAGCATTTT.

The chain employs TRBV30 and TRBJ2-1; TRBD2 agrees at 12 bases. This CDR3 is 15 amino acids long. V shed 4 bases and J 3 bases; nucleotides not matched to a gene: 4. Germline CDR1 reads GTSNPN; CDR2 reads SVGIG (reference sequence). The CDR3 sequence: CAWTRLAGDYNEQFF. CDR3 bases: TGTGCCTGGACTCGACTAGCGGGGGACTACAATGAGCAGTTCTTC.

The chain combines TRBV29-1 with TRBJ1-2; TRBD1 might be the D (6 bases). Looked up from germline, CDR1 is SQVTM and CDR2 is ANQGSEA. Trimming stripped 4 bases from V and 5 bases from J, with 17 bases between. The CDR3 has 14 residues. The CDR3 bases are TGCAGCGTTGTTTCCAGGGGCCGGGCGTATGGCTACACCTTC. Translated, it gives CSVVSRGRAYGYTF.

The rearrangement uses TRBV7-2 and TRBJ2-2; tentatively, D is TRBD2 (5 bases). The germline gives CDR1 SGHTA, CDR2 FQGNSA. The CDR3 length is 14 residues. V lost 3 bases and J 7 bases, leaving 12 bases between the germline ends. The DNA for the CDR3 is TGTGCCAGCAGCTTGAGCGGTAGAAACGGGGAGCTGTTTTTT. Translated: CASSLSGRNGELFF.

The CDR3 DNA follows: TGTGCCAGCAGTTACGTGCGGGATCGGGGTGAGCAGTTCTTC. Translated: CASSYVRDRGEQFF. The rearrangement uses TRBV6-2 or TRBV6-3 and TRBJ2-1, with D possibly matching TRBD2 (6 bases). CDR3 length equals 14 residues. V shed 2 bases and J shed 9 bases, with 14 bases lying between them. Germline assignment: CDR1 MNHEY and CDR2 SVGEGT.

The DNA for the CDR3 is TGTGCCAGCAGCCAAGGCTGGGAGAGCACAGATACGCAGTATTTT. Protein: CASSQGWESTDTQYF. This chain connects TRBV4-2 to TRBJ2-3, with D possibly matching TRBD2 (5 bases). The V gene lost 1 base and the J gene lost 0 bases, with 8 bases spanning the gap. This CDR3 has 15 amino acids. CDR1 is LGHNA, CDR2 YNFKEQ, per germline.

The sample holds a few counts of this clone. The chain is built from TRBV3-1 (or the pseudogene TRBV3-2) and TRBJ1-6; D may be TRBD1 (6 bases). Germline V lookup: CDR1 LGHDT, CDR2 YNNKEL (reference sequence). Trimming removed 3 bases from V and 5 bases from J, with 11 bases in between. CDR3 size: 15 residues. Written as DNA, the CDR3 is TGTGCCAGCAGCCAGGGTACAGGGAATAATTCACCCCTCCACTTT. It specifies CASSQGTGNNSPLHF.

As DNA, the CDR3 is TGTGCCAGTAGCCCCGGGACAGGGGAATTTTCGGCTTTCTTT. This sequence encodes CASSPGTGEFSAFF. The J gene is TRBJ1-1, the V gene TRBV19, with 10 positions matching TRBD1. This CDR3 comprises 14 residues. The J segment lost 11 bases and the V segment lost 6 bases, leaving 12 bases of the junction unmatched. Germline V gives CDR1 LNHDA, CDR2 SQIVND (reference sequence).

The chain joins TRBV7-2 to TRBJ2-3, with D maybe TRBD2 (6 bases). Per the germline V gene, CDR1 is SGHTA and CDR2 is FQGNSA. The CDR3 spans 14 residues. V lost 3 bases to trimming and J lost 6 bases, with 13 bases between them. DNA for the CDR3: TGTGCCAGCAGCTTTGCCGTGAGCGGGGATACGCAGTATTTT. Its protein product is CASSFAVSGDTQYF.

Ten or more counts support this clone. CDR3 DNA sequence: TGTGCCATCGCTCTAGGACAGGGGGCCGGGGAGCTGTTTTTT. It specifies CAIALGQGAGELFF. This chain connects TRBV10-3 to TRBJ2-2; 10 positions match TRBD1. The germline gives CDR1 ENHRY, CDR2 SYGVKD. The V and J ends lost 8 bases and 6 bases, in that order; junction bases with no gene match: 6. This CDR3 has 14 residues.

This clone has just one count. The V and J genes are TRBV11-1 and TRBJ2-5; TRBD2 is a possible D gene (5 bases). CDR1 and CDR2 from the germline V gene are SGHAT and FQDESV (reference sequence). The CDR3 covers 14 residues. The V end was cut by 1 base, the J end by 1 base, with 7 bases between. CDR3: CASSLGSGQETQYF. The CDR3 DNA is TGTGCCAGCAGCTTAGGAAGCGGCCAAGAGACCCAGTACTTC.

This clone was seen once. The chain recombines TRBV4-2 with TRBJ2-3, with 8 bases identical to TRBD2. J gave up 4 bases and V 4 bases, and 13 bases lay outside the gene matches. In germline, CDR1 is LGHNA, CDR2 YNFKEQ. The CDR3 loop spans 17 amino acids. CDR3 DNA: TGTGCCAGCAGCCCCAGTGGGGGGAGCGGGGGTGCAGATACGCAGTATTTT. Translating gives CASSPSGGSGGADTQYF.

This clone was seen once. J is TRBJ2-5 and V is TRBV18; 11 nucleotides agree with TRBD2. CDR3 length: 17 residues. Trimming cost V 0 bases and J 4 bases; bases outside gene matches: 7. Germline V lookup: CDR1 KGHSH, CDR2 LQKENI. CDR3 loop: CASSPPLAGESGETQYF. Here the CDR3 DNA reads TGTGCCAGCTCACCACCACTAGCGGGAGAGAGCGGAGAGACCCAGTACTTC.

This clone was observed a single time. The chain is built from TRBV7-9 and TRBJ1-2; D is ambiguous. Germline V gene sequence: CDR1 SEHNR, CDR2 FQNEAQ (reference sequence). V lost 3 bases, J lost 8 bases, and 10 bases lay in between. This CDR3 region has 12 residues. As DNA, the CDR3 is TGTGCCAGCAGCTTCTCTGAGGCGGGCTACACCTTC. It codes for CASSFSEAGYTF.

This sequence joins TRBV25-1 and TRBJ1-6; D gene ambiguous. The length of the CDR3 is 15 residues. Germline V gives CDR1 MGHDK, CDR2 SYGVNS. V dropped 3 bases and J dropped 1 base, with 7 bases sitting between them. The CDR3 bases are TGTGCCAGCAGTGACCCCGGTTCCTATAATTCACCCCTCCACTTT. It yields the protein CASSDPGSYNSPLHF.

The rearrangement links TRBV29-1 to TRBJ2-2; 9 nucleotides align to TRBD2. The V gene end was trimmed by 4 bases and the J gene end by 1 base; junction bases not matched to a gene: 4. Looked up from germline, CDR1 is SQVTM and CDR2 is ANQGSEA. The CDR3 totals 15 residues. The CDR3 reads CSVVAGALNTGELFF. The CDR3 coding sequence is TGCAGCGTTGTAGCGGGGGCACTGAACACCGGGGAGCTGTTTTTT.

V usage is TRBV11-2 and J usage is TRBJ1-1; no clear D. CDR1 is SGHAT, CDR2 FQNNGV, per germline. The CDR3 extends over 13 amino acids. The V gene lost 1 base and the J gene lost 1 base, with 4 bases spanning the gap. The DNA of the CDR3 is TGTGCCAGCAGCTTAGCGTCGAACACTGAAGCTTTCTTT. Its protein product is CASSLASNTEAFF. Full variable domain (missing parts from reference TRBV11-2 and TRBJ1-1): EAGVAQSPRYKIIEKRQSVAFWCNPISGHATLYWYQQILGQGPKLLIQFQNNGVVDDSQLPKDRFSAERLKGVDSTLKIQPAKLEDSAVYLCASSLASNTEAFFGQGTRLTVV.

This clone has just a few counts. The chain carries TRBV6-6 and TRBJ1-6, with D possibly matching TRBD1 (5 bases). The V gene lost 0 bases and the J gene lost 5 bases, with 8 bases spanning the gap. The CDR3 consists of 15 residues. Germline V lookup: CDR1 MNHNY, CDR2 SVGAGI (reference sequence). CDR3 residues: CASSYSSRDNSPLHF. The DNA of the CDR3 is TGTGCCAGCAGTTACTCGTCCAGGGATAATTCACCCCTCCACTTT.

This sequence joins TRBV6-5 and TRBJ2-3; a weak D match, TRBD2 (6 bases). Per germline, CDR1 MNHEY and CDR2 SVGAGI. Trimming took off 2 bases at V and 4 bases at J, with 7 bases between the two ends. CDR3 length equals 13 residues. CDR3 DNA sequence: TGTGCCAGCAGTTACCCGGGGGCAGATACGCAGTATTTT. It codes for CASSYPGADTQYF.